This T cell receptor (beta chain) is from a study of regulatory T cells in long-lasting Graves disease. Study-wide results and caveats: Segments TRBV28, TRBJ1-2 and TRBJ2-5 showed preferential usage in persistent disease.

The CDR3 runs 13 residues. Germline CDR1 reads MRHNA; CDR2 reads SNTAGT. Trimming removed 5 bases at V and 4 bases at J, with 11 bases between. Sample time point: newly diagnosed GD, antithyroid drugs for less than 3 months. PBMC RNA served as the TCR library source. In regard to this clonotype: Its antigen is not known. A much larger clone is a single base away; this may be a read error.

Arm-PCR of CDR3 regions and iRepertoire HTBI primers were the basis on which TCR beta libraries were built. TCRdb passed the multiplex PCR reads through MiXCR, listing each CDR3 protein once. Among about half a million distinct CDR3 sequences listed, about 11% were seen once. The same sample was also used in a study of T cells in Graves' hyperthyroidism and ophthalmopathy. That work states: Stable disease denoted Graves' hyperthyroidism without ophthalmopathy progression within 18 months. A patient was excluded if there was uncontrolled infection, other autoimmune disease, pregnancy or lactation. TCR CDR3 underwent first-round RT-PCR with the HTBI primer set.

This rearrangement joins TRBV6-4 to TRBJ1-2; D is uncertain. The sequences come from peripheral blood mononuclear cells (PBMCs), collected at new diagnosis, from a patient treated with antithyroid drugs. The clonotype was recovered from a woman aged 30 to 39 with Graves disease. CDR3 amino acids: CASSKSDGYGYTF. DNA of the CDR3: TGTGCCAGCAGTAAATCGGACGGCTATGGCTACACCTTC.